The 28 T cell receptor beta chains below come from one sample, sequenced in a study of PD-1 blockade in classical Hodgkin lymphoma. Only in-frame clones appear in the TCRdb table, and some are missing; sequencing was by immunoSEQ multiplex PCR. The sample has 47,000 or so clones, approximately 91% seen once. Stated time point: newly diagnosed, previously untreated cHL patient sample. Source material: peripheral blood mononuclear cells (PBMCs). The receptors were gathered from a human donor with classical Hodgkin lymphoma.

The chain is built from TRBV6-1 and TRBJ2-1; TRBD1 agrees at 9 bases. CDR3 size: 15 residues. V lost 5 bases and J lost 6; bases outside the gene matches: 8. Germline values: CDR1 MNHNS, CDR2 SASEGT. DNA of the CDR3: TGTGCCAGCAGTTTAGGAGGGACAGGGTTCAATGAGCAGTTCTTC. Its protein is CASSLGGTGFNEQFF.

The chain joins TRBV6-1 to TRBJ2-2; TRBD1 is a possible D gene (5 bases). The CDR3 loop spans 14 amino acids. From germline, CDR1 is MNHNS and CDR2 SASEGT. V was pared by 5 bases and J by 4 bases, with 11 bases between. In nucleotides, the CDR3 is TGTGCCAGCAGTCTACAGGAGATCACCGGGGAGCTGTTTTTT. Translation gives CASSLQEITGELFF.

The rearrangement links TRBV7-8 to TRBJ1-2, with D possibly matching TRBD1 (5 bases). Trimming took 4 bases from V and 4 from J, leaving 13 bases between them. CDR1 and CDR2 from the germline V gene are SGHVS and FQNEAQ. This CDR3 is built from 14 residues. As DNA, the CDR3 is TGTGCCAGCAGCTCAATAACAGGCATCTATGGCTACACCTTC. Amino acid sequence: CASSSITGIYGYTF.

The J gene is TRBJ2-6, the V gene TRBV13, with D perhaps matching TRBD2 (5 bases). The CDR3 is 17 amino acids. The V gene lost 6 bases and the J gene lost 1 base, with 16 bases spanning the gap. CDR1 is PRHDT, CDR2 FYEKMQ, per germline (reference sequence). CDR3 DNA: TGTGCCAGCAGAATCCGTGGTGAGGGATCTGGGGCCAACGTCCTGACTTTC. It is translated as CASRIRGEGSGANVLTF.

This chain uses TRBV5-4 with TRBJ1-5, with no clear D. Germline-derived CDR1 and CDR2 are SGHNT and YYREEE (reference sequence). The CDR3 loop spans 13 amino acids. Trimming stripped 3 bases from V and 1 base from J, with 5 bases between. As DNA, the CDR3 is TGTGCCAGCAGCTCCCTGAGCAATCAGCCCCAGCATTTT. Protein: CASSSLSNQPQHF.

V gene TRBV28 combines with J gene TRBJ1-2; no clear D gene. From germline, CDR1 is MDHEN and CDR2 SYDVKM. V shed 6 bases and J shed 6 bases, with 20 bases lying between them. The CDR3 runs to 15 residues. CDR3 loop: CASRPHPGTNNGYTF. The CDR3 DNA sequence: TGTGCCAGCAGACCTCACCCCGGAACAAATAATGGCTACACCTTC.

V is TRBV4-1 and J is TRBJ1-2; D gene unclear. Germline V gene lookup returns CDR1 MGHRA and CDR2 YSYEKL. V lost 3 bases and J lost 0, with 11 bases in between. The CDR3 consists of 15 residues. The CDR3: CASSHNTVPNYGYTF. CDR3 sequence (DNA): TGCGCCAGCAGCCATAATACAGTCCCTAACTATGGCTACACCTTC.

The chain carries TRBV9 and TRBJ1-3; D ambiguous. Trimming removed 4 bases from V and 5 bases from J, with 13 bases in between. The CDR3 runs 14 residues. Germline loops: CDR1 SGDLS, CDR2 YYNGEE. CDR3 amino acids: CASSPSSGRNTIYF. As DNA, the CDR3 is TGTGCCAGCAGCCCCTCGTCCGGGAGAAACACCATATATTTT.

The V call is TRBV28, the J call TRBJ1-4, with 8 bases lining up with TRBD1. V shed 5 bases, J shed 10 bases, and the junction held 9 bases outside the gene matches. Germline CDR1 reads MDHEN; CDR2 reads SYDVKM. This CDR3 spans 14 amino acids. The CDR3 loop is CASSPGQGPGKLFF. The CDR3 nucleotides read TGTGCCAGCAGTCCTGGACAGGGCCCGGGAAAACTGTTTTTT.

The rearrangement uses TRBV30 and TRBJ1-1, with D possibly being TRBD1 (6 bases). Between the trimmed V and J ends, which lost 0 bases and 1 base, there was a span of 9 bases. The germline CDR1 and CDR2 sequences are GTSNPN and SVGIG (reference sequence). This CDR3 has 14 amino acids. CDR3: CAWSVGGGNTEAFF. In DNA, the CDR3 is TGTGCCTGGAGTGTCGGGGGCGGGAACACTGAAGCTTTCTTT.

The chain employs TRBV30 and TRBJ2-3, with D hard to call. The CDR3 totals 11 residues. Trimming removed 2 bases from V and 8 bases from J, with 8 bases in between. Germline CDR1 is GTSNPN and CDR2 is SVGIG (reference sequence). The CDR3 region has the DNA TGTGCCTGGAGTCGGGTGGGTACGCAGTATTTT. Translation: CAWSRVGTQYF.

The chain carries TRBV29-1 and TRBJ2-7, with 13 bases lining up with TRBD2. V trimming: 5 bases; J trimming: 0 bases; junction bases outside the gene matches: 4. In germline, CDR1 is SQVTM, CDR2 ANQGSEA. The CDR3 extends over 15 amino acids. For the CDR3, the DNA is TGCAGCGTTAAGGGACTAGCGGGGAGCTCCTACGAGCAGTACTTC. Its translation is CSVKGLAGSSYEQYF.

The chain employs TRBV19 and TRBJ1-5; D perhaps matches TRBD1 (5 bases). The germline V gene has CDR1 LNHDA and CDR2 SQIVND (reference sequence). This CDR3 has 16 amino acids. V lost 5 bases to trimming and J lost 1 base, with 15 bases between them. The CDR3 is CASSSLRGRSNQPQHF. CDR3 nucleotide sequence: TGTGCCAGTAGTTCGTTACGGGGCCGAAGCAATCAGCCCCAGCATTTT.

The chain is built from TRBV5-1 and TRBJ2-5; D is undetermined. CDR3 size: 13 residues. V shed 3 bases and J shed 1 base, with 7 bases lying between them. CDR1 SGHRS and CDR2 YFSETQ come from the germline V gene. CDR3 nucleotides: TGCGCCAGCAGCTCCCCCCTCCAAGAGACCCAGTACTTC. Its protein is CASSSPLQETQYF.

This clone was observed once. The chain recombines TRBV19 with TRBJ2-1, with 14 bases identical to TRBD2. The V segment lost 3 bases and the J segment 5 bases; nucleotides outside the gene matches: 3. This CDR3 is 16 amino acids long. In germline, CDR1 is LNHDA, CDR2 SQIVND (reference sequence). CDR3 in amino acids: CASSIQGLAGDNEQFF. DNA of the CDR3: TGTGCCAGTAGTATTCAGGGACTAGCGGGAGACAATGAGCAGTTCTTC. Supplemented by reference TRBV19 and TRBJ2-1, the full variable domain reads DGGITQSPKYLFRKEGQNVTLSCEQNLNHDAMYWYRQDPGQGLRLIYYSQIVNDFQKGDIAEGYSVSREKKESFPLTVTSAQKNPTAFYLCASSIQGLAGDNEQFFGPGTRLTVL.

The DNA of the CDR3 is TGTGCTAGTGGTTCGGGACTAGCGGGAGAGAACACCGGGGAGCTGTTTTTT. Protein: CASGSGLAGENTGELFF. The chain recombines TRBV12-5 with TRBJ2-2, with 14 bases fitting TRBD2. Germline trimming cut 4 bases from V and 1 base from J; bases unmatched to any gene: 2. The CDR3 sequence is 17 residues long. Germline-derived CDR1 and CDR2 are LGHNT and FRNRAP.

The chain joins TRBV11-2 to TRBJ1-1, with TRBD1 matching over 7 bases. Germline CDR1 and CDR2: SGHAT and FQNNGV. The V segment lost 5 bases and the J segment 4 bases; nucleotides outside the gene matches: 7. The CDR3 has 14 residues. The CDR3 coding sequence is TGTGCCAGCAGCCCCCTCCCAGGGGGCACTGAAGCTTTCTTT. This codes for CASSPLPGGTEAFF.

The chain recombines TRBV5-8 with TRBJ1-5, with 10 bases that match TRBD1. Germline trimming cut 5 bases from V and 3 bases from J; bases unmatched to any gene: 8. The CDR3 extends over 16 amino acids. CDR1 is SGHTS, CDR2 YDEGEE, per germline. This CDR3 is CASSQVGQGPNQPQHF. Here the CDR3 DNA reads TGTGCCAGCAGTCAAGTGGGACAGGGGCCCAATCAGCCCCAGCATTTT.

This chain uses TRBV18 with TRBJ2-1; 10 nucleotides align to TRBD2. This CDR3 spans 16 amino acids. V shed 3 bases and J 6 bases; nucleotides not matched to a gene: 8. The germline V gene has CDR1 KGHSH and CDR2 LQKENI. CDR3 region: CASSPDTSGIGNEQFF. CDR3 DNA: TGTGCCAGCTCACCTGACACTAGCGGGATAGGCAATGAGCAGTTCTTC.

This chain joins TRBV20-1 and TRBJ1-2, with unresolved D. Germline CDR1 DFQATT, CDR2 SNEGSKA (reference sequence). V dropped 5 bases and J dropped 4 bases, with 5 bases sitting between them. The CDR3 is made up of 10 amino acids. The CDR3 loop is CSAYSYGYTF. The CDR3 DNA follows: TGCAGTGCTTATTCCTATGGCTACACCTTC.

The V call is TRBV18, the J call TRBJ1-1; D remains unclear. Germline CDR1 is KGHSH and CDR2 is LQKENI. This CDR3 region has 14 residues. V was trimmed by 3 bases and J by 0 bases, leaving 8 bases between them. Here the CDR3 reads CASSPEVMNTEAFF. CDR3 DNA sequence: TGTGCCAGCTCACCTGAGGTAATGAACACTGAAGCTTTCTTT.

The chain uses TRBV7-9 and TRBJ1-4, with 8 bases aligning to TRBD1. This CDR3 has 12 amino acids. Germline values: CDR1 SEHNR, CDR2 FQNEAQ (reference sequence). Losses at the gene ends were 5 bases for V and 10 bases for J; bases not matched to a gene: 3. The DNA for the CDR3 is TGTGCCAGCAGCGTACAGGGGGGAAAACTGTTTTTT. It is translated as CASSVQGGKLFF.

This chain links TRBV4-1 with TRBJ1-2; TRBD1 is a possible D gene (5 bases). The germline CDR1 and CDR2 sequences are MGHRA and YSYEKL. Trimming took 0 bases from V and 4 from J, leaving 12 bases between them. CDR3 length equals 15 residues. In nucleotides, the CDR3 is TGCGCCAGCAGCCAAGACCCGGGGGGAGTCTATGGCTACACCTTC. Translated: CASSQDPGGVYGYTF.

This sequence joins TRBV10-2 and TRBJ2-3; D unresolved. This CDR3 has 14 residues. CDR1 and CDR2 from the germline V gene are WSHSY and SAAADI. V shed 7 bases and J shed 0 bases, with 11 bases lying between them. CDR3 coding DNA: TGCGCCAGCAACCTTGGGTCTAGCACAGATACGCAGTATTTT. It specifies CASNLGSSTDTQYF.

This chain's CDR3 is CASTGRGGLGTGELFF. The CDR3 DNA follows: TGTGCCAGCACCGGCCGTGGAGGATTGGGCACCGGGGAGCTGTTTTTT. The chain joins TRBV11-3 to TRBJ2-2; tentative D call: TRBD2 (5 bases). The CDR3 runs to 16 residues. Germline V CDR1 and CDR2: SGHNT, YENEEA. V was clipped by 7 bases and J by 4 bases, with 19 bases between them.

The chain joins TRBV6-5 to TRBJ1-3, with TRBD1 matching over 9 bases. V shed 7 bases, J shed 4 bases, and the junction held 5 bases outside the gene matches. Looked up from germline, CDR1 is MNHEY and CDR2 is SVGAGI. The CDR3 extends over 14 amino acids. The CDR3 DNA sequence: TGTGCCAGCATCGGACAGGGGAGGGGAAACACCATATATTTT. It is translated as CASIGQGRGNTIYF.

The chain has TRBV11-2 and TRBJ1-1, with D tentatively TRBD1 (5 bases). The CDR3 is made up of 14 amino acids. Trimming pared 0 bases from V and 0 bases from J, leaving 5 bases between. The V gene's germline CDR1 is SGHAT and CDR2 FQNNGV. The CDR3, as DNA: TGTGCCAGCAGCTTAGAGACAGTGAACACTGAAGCTTTCTTT. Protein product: CASSLETVNTEAFF.

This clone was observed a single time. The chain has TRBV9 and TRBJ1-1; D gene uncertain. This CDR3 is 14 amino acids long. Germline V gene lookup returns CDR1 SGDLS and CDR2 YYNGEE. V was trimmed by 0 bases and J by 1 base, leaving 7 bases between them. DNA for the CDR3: TGTGCCAGCAGCGTAGTACAGTCGAACACTGAAGCTTTCTTT. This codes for CASSVVQSNTEAFF.